These 32 T cell receptor beta chains were all obtained from the same sample, sequenced in a study of cytomegalovirus exposure and HLA in healthy donors. The PCR used 60 Vbeta and 13 Jbeta primers. The protocol was immunoSEQ multiplex PCR, while the TCRdb copy is restricted to in-frame clones and leaves out a portion. The sample table includes about 52,000 clones. Specimen: PBMCs. Source of these receptors: a woman aged 45-59 years in good health and CMV-seropositive.

V and J are TRBV7-2 and TRBJ2-7; the match to TRBD2 covers 7 bases. The V gene's germline CDR1 is SGHTA and CDR2 FQGNSA. The CDR3 has 14 residues. The J segment lost 1 base and the V segment lost 0 bases, leaving 0 bases of the junction unmatched. DNA for the CDR3: TGTGCCAGCAGCTTAGCGGGGGGGTCCTACGAGCAGTACTTC. It is translated as CASSLAGGSYEQYF.

This chain uses TRBV5-4 with TRBJ1-4, with 9 bases lining up with TRBD1. In germline, CDR1 is SGHNT, CDR2 YYREEE (reference sequence). J was trimmed by 8 bases and V by 3 bases; bases with no gene match: 8. The CDR3 spans 15 residues. CDR3 nucleotide sequence: TGTGCCAGCAGCTCATTGACAGGGGGGCAAGAAAAACTGTTTTTT. It specifies CASSSLTGGQEKLFF.

The chain uses TRBV30 and TRBJ2-1; 7 bases map to TRBD1. Looked up from germline, CDR1 is GTSNPN and CDR2 is SVGIG (reference sequence). The CDR3 has 15 residues. V dropped 0 bases and J dropped 2; count of bases not matched to a gene: 4. The CDR3 coding sequence is TGTGCCTGGAGTGTGATACAGGGGACCTACAATGAGCAGTTCTTC. Translation gives CAWSVIQGTYNEQFF.

On this clone: Distinct nucleotide sequences in the sample also encode this CDR3. This chain joins TRBV9 and TRBJ2-3, with no clear D. The CDR3 is 12 residues long. CDR1 is SGDLS, CDR2 YYNGEE, per germline. Trimming took off 4 bases at V and 4 bases at J, with 7 bases between the two ends. The CDR3 protein is CASSSHSDTQYF. The CDR3 coding sequence is TGTGCCAGCAGCTCCCATTCAGATACGCAGTATTTT.

The rearrangement links TRBV6-6 to TRBJ2-3, with D unclear. V dropped 5 bases and J dropped 4 bases, with 10 bases sitting between them. This CDR3 is 13 amino acids long. Germline CDR1 is MNHNY and CDR2 is SVGAGI (reference sequence). This CDR3 is CASSRLLSDTQYF. The CDR3 DNA reads TGTGCCAGCAGTCGTCTCCTATCAGATACGCAGTATTTT.

The chain's CDR3 is CASSFGLNEQFF. CDR3 coding DNA: TGTGCCAGCAGCTTTGGACTCAATGAGCAGTTCTTC. The chain combines TRBV7-9 with TRBJ2-1, with D possibly matching TRBD2 (5 bases). Between the trimmed V and J ends, which lost 3 bases and 6 bases, there was a span of 6 bases. CDR1 is SEHNR, CDR2 FQNEAQ, per germline (reference sequence). The CDR3 runs 12 residues.

This chain connects TRBV30 to TRBJ1-4; 10 nucleotides line up with TRBD1. The germline gives CDR1 GTSNPN, CDR2 SVGIG (reference sequence). This CDR3 comprises 13 residues. V was pared by 4 bases and J by 6 bases, with 2 bases of the junction left unmatched. The chain's CDR3 is CAWKTGGYEKLFF. CDR3 coding DNA: TGTGCCTGGAAGACAGGGGGCTATGAAAAACTGTTTTTT. The whole variable domain, remainder taken from reference TRBV30 and TRBJ1-4, is SQTIHQWPATLVQPVGSPLSLECTVEGTSNPNLYWYRQAAGRGLQLLFYSVGIGQISSEVPQNLSASRPQDRQFILSSKKLLLSDSGFYLCAWKTGGYEKLFFGSGTQLSVL.

V gene TRBV6-6 combines with J gene TRBJ2-2; D is perhaps TRBD1 (8 bases). Per germline, CDR1 MNHNY and CDR2 SVGAGI (reference sequence). V lost 6 bases, J lost 4 bases, and 15 bases lay in between. The CDR3 runs 15 residues. As DNA, the CDR3 is TGTGCCAGCAGCGTCACAGGGGGGGGCACCGGGGAGCTGTTTTTT. Protein product: CASSVTGGGTGELFF.

The V and J genes are TRBV19 and TRBJ2-7; no clear D. The CDR3 is made up of 13 amino acids. Trimming cost V 3 bases and J 1 base, with 7 bases left between them. The V gene's germline CDR1 is LNHDA and CDR2 SQIVND (reference sequence). CDR3 residues: CASSIGQSYEQYF. CDR3 DNA: TGTGCCAGTAGTATTGGGCAGTCCTACGAGCAGTACTTC.

The chain recombines TRBV4-2 with TRBJ2-3; D remains unclear. The CDR3 consists of 16 residues. Trimming pared 0 bases from V and 0 bases from J, leaving 10 bases between. Per germline, CDR1 LGHNA and CDR2 YNFKEQ. DNA for the CDR3: TGTGCCAGCAGCCAAGATCCGGGTTCCAGCACAGATACGCAGTATTTT. Protein product: CASSQDPGSSTDTQYF.

This chain connects TRBV5-1 to TRBJ2-7; the match to TRBD1 covers 11 bases. The CDR3 extends over 14 amino acids. V lost 3 bases and J lost 5; bases outside the gene matches: 4. The germline V gene encodes CDR1 SGHRS and CDR2 YFSETQ. CDR3 sequence (DNA): TGCGCCAGCAGCTCGGGACAGGGGGTTAACGAGCAGTACTTC. Protein product: CASSSGQGVNEQYF.

CDR3 nucleotide sequence: TGTGCCTGGACCGGAAATAGCGGCCGCGAGCAGTACTTC. Translated: CAWTGNSGREQYF. This chain connects TRBV30 to TRBJ2-7; a weak D match, TRBD2 (6 bases). The CDR3 length is 13 residues. CDR1 is GTSNPN and CDR2 is SVGIG in the germline V gene (reference sequence). V lost 4 bases, J lost 6 bases, and 16 bases lay in between.

The J gene is TRBJ1-4, the V gene TRBV6-5, with 9 bases lining up with TRBD1. V lost 6 bases, J lost 8 bases, and 10 bases stayed unmatched. The V gene's germline CDR1 is MNHEY and CDR2 SVGAGI. The CDR3 spans 15 residues. The CDR3 bases are TGTGCCAGCAGGGTCTCGGGACAGGGTCACGAAAAACTGTTTTTT. Its protein product is CASRVSGQGHEKLFF.

The CDR3 DNA sequence: TGTGCCAGCAGTTCAGTCTACGGGACAGGGGTTGAAAAACTGTTTTTT. Translation gives CASSSVYGTGVEKLFF. The chain couples TRBV28 to TRBJ1-4, with TRBD1 matching over 10 bases. This CDR3 has 16 residues. CDR1 is MDHEN, CDR2 SYDVKM, per germline. V dropped 4 bases and J dropped 7; count of bases not matched to a gene: 9.

CDR3 amino acids: CASNQGGGNTEAFF. The CDR3, as DNA: TGCGCCAGCAACCAAGGGGGCGGTAACACTGAAGCTTTCTTT. V is TRBV5-1 and J is TRBJ1-1; 7 positions match TRBD1. V was clipped by 6 bases and J by 2 bases; unmatched bases: 7. Germline loops: CDR1 SGHRS, CDR2 YFSETQ. The CDR3 loop spans 14 amino acids. The entire variable domain, with the rest obtained from reference TRBV5-1 and TRBJ1-1, is as follows: KAGVTQTPRYLIKTRGQQVTLSCSPISGHRSVSWYQQTPGQGLQFLFEYFSETQRNKGNFPGRFSGRQFSNSRSEMNVSTLELGDSALYLCASNQGGGNTEAFFGQGTRLTVV.

This rearrangement joins TRBV7-8 to TRBJ1-2, with D possibly TRBD1 on 6 matching bases. In germline, CDR1 is SGHVS, CDR2 FQNEAQ. This CDR3 has 14 amino acids. V lost 4 bases, J lost 4 bases, and 13 bases lay in between. CDR3 loop: CASSSEQGSYGYTF. CDR3 bases: TGTGCCAGCAGCTCCGAACAGGGATCCTATGGCTACACCTTC.

This sequence joins TRBV5-4 and TRBJ2-5; D gene uncertain. This CDR3 is 12 amino acids long. V lost 7 bases to trimming and J lost 4 bases, with 11 bases between them. In germline, CDR1 is SGHNT, CDR2 YYREEE (reference sequence). CDR3 residues: CASHGVGETQYF. The CDR3 DNA reads TGTGCCAGCCATGGAGTTGGAGAGACCCAGTACTTC.

V gene TRBV28 combines with J gene TRBJ2-5; maybe TRBD1 (5 bases). Trimming left V 3 bases short and J 2 bases short, with 19 bases between. The CDR3 is 17 residues long. Germline V gene data show CDR1 as MDHEN and CDR2 as SYDVKM. CDR3 bases: TGTGCCAGCAGTTTGCCTCGGGCAGGGATGACACAAGAGACCCAGTACTTC. This codes for CASSLPRAGMTQETQYF.

The V and J genes are TRBV15 and TRBJ1-3; 10 nucleotides line up with TRBD1. This CDR3 has 16 residues. The ends lost 6 bases at V and 0 bases at J; junction bases unmatched: 5. Germline CDR1 and CDR2: LNHNV and YYDKDF (reference sequence). CDR3 residues: CATRLTGGGSGNTIYF. The DNA for the CDR3 is TGTGCCACCAGACTGACAGGGGGCGGCTCTGGAAACACCATATATTTT.

V is TRBV5-1 and J is TRBJ2-1; D may be TRBD2 (6 bases). The CDR3 spans 17 residues. With 4 bases removed from V and 2 bases from J, the gap between germline ends came to 19 bases. The V gene's germline CDR1 is SGHRS and CDR2 YFSETQ. The CDR3 protein is CASSPQITSPAYNEQFF. In nucleotides, the CDR3 is TGCGCCAGCAGCCCACAAATTACTAGCCCGGCCTACAATGAGCAGTTCTTC.

CDR3 loop: CASSQDSRTLNTGELFF. In DNA, the CDR3 is TGCGCCAGCAGCCAAGATTCCCGGACATTGAACACCGGGGAGCTGTTTTTT. V gene TRBV4-3 combines with J gene TRBJ2-2; the D gene is possibly TRBD1 (5 bases). Germline values: CDR1 LGHNA, CDR2 YSLEER. V was clipped by 0 bases and J by 1 base, with 12 bases between them. There are 17 residues in the CDR3.

In DNA, the CDR3 is TGTGCCAGCAGCAAGCTAGCGGGGGGCTCCTACAATGAGCAGTTCTTC. Amino acids: CASSKLAGGSYNEQFF. The rearrangement joins TRBV9 to TRBJ2-1, with TRBD2 matching over 11 bases. V lost 4 bases, J lost 0 bases, and 3 bases stayed unmatched. CDR1 is SGDLS and CDR2 is YYNGEE in the germline V gene. The CDR3 totals 16 residues.

V usage is TRBV5-1 and J usage is TRBJ2-2; 9 nucleotides line up with TRBD1. CDR3 size: 15 residues. V trimming: 8 bases; J trimming: 0 bases; junction bases outside the gene matches: 5. The germline CDR1 and CDR2 sequences are SGHRS and YFSETQ. This CDR3 is CASLTGGPNTGELFF. CDR3 nucleotide sequence: TGCGCCAGTTTAACAGGGGGCCCGAACACCGGGGAGCTGTTTTTT.

The chain recombines TRBV9 with TRBJ2-2, with 7 bases lining up with TRBD1. This CDR3 comprises 15 residues. Germline V gene sequence: CDR1 SGDLS, CDR2 YYNGEE. With V trimmed by 0 bases and J by 1 base, 0 bases remained unmatched. CDR3 protein: CASSVGDRNTGELFF. The CDR3 nucleotides read TGTGCCAGCAGCGTAGGGGACAGGAACACCGGGGAGCTGTTTTTT.

The chain carries TRBV30 and TRBJ1-4, with TRBD1 matching 7 bases. The CDR3 loop spans 15 amino acids. Germline V lookup: CDR1 GTSNPN, CDR2 SVGIG (reference sequence). J lost 7 bases, V lost 2 bases, and 10 bases had no gene match. This CDR3 reads CAWSRKGTASEKLFF. CDR3 nucleotides: TGTGCCTGGAGTCGTAAAGGGACAGCTAGTGAAAAACTGTTTTTT.

The chain links TRBV5-1 to TRBJ2-7, with D possibly matching TRBD2 (6 bases). Trimming removed 1 base from V and 2 bases from J, with 10 bases in between. CDR1 is SGHRS, CDR2 YFSETQ, per germline. This CDR3 comprises 14 residues. The CDR3 sequence: CASSLSLAPYEQYF. CDR3 coding DNA: TGCGCCAGCAGCTTGAGCCTAGCGCCCTACGAGCAGTACTTC.

The rearrangement links TRBV28 to TRBJ1-5; 9 nucleotides line up with TRBD1. This CDR3 has 13 amino acids. CDR1 and CDR2 from the germline V gene are MDHEN and SYDVKM. Unmatched junction bases numbered 1, after V lost 6 bases and J lost 4 bases. The CDR3 is CASRGQGNQPQHF. The CDR3 DNA is TGTGCCAGCAGGGGACAGGGTAATCAGCCCCAGCATTTT.

The genes are TRBV5-4 and TRBJ2-5, with a weak D call TRBD2 (5 bases). Trimming removed 3 bases at V and 4 bases at J, with 10 bases between. This CDR3 has 13 amino acids. Germline loops: CDR1 SGHNT, CDR2 YYREEE (reference sequence). CDR3 in DNA: TGTGCCAGCAGCTCCTCGGGATCAGAGACCCAGTACTTC. Amino acid sequence: CASSSSGSETQYF.

V and J are TRBV27 and TRBJ2-1, with 7 bases aligning to TRBD2. The CDR3 contains 15 residues. In germline, CDR1 is MNHEY, CDR2 SMNVEV (reference sequence). Trimming cost V 5 bases and J 2 bases; bases outside gene matches: 6. As DNA, the CDR3 is TGTGCCAGCAGTCATGGTCTAGCGGCCTACAATGAGCAGTTCTTC. As protein: CASSHGLAAYNEQFF.

This sequence joins TRBV10-3 and TRBJ2-7; a possible D gene is TRBD1 (8 bases). V lost 5 bases and J lost 7, with 18 bases in between. This CDR3 spans 14 amino acids. Germline V gives CDR1 ENHRY, CDR2 SYGVKD. The CDR3 bases are TGTGCCATCAGTTCGGGATCACAGGGGGGGGAGCAGTACTTC. Encoded protein: CAISSGSQGGEQYF.

V is TRBV18 and J is TRBJ1-6; D unresolved. This CDR3 has 13 amino acids. Per germline, CDR1 KGHSH and CDR2 LQKENI. Between the trimmed V and J ends, which lost 3 bases and 11 bases, there was a span of 11 bases. DNA of the CDR3: TGTGCCAGCTCACCCCCCTTTTTTGCACCCCTCCACTTT. Translating gives CASSPPFFAPLHF. The full variable domain, in which reference TRBV18 and TRBJ1-6 provide the parts outside the CDR3, is NAGVMQNPRHLVRRRGQEARLRCSPMKGHSHVYWYRQLPEEGLKFMVYLQKENIIDESGMPKERFSAEFPKEGPSILRIQQVVRGDSAAYFCASSPPFFAPLHFGNGTRLTVT.

This chain joins TRBV9 and TRBJ2-7; 9 bases match TRBD1. The germline gives CDR1 SGDLS, CDR2 YYNGEE. V shed 4 bases, J shed 2 bases, and the junction held 7 bases outside the gene matches. This CDR3 contains 15 residues. CDR3 nucleotides: TGTGCCAGCAGCCCCCGACAGGGGGGGGCCTACGAGCAGTACTTC. It yields the protein CASSPRQGGAYEQYF.